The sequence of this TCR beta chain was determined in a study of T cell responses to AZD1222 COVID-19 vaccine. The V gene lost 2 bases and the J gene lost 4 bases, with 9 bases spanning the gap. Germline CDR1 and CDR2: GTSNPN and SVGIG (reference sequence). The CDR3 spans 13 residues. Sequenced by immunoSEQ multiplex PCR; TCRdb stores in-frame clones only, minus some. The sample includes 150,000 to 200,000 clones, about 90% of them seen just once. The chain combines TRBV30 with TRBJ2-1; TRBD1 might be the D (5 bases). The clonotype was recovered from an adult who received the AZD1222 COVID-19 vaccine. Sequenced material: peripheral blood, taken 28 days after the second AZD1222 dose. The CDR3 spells CAWSFDRYNEQFF. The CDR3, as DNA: TGTGCCTGGAGTTTCGACAGATACAATGAGCAGTTCTTC.